This is a list of T cell receptor beta chains from one sample in a study of response to subunit inactivated influenza vaccine. TCRdb redid the calling of the RT-PCR reads with MiXCR, one entry per CDR3 protein. The repertoire has 180,000 or so distinct CDR3 sequences, 9.5% to 15% of them found once; the top ten carry less than 30%. The same data also went into a second study, on T cells expressing NK-cell markers.

The starting material was CD8+ T cells sorted from PBMCs, obtained 11 to 12 days after vaccination. These receptors were taken from a man aged 50 to 60 who received an inactivated influenza vaccine. CDR3s include the opening cysteine and the closing phenylalanine or tryptophan. D genes are given only for firm matches. Some rows have no size entry. The others give once, few or many, or a class for an expanded clone.

v_gene	j_gene	abundance	d_gene	CDR3aa	CDR3nt
TRBV10-2	TRBJ2-2	few	.	CARAEALNTGELFF	TGCGCCAGAGCCGAGGCTTTAAACACCGGGGAGCTGTTTTTT
TRBV11-2	TRBJ2-3	few	.	CASSLGGREPDTQYF	TGTGCCAGCAGCTTAGGTGGCAGGGAGCCAGATACGCAGTATTTT
TRBV6-2/TRBV6-3	TRBJ2-5	.	.	CASSYSSGTQYF	TGTGCCAGCAGTTACTCGTCCGGGACCCAGTACTTC
TRBV7-6	TRBJ2-1	few	TRBD2	CASSLGTGGLAAYNEQFF	TGTGCCAGCAGCTTAGGGACTGGGGGACTAGCGGCCTACAATGAGCAGTTCTTC
TRBV28	TRBJ1-4	.	TRBD1	CASSPGTGVEKLFF	TGTGCCAGCAGTCCCGGGACAGGGGTTGAAAAACTGTTTTTT
TRBV27	TRBJ2-7	.	.	CASSLAGVSEQYF	TGTGCCAGCAGTTTGGCAGGTGTTTCCGAGCAGTACTTC
TRBV10-3	TRBJ2-7	many	TRBD1	CAISDSTGLVNEQYF	TGTGCCATCAGTGACTCGACAGGGTTAGTCAACGAGCAGTACTTC
TRBV4-1	TRBJ2-1	few	TRBD2	CASSQVGGAENEQFF	TGCGCCAGCAGCCAAGTCGGGGGGGCGGAAAATGAGCAGTTCTTC
TRBV6-2/TRBV6-3	TRBJ2-5	.	.	CASSSIDRLKETQYF	TGTGCCAGCAGTTCGATCGACAGATTAAAAGAGACCCAGTACTTC
TRBV6-2/TRBV6-3	TRBJ2-1	.	TRBD1	CASSYSSQGLYHEQFF	TGTGCCAGCAGTTACTCGTCACAGGGGTTGTATCATGAGCAGTTCTTC
TRBV9	TRBJ2-7	few	.	CASSSTQGYEQYF	TGTGCCAGCAGCTCAACACAGGGCTACGAGCAGTACTTC
TRBV12-3/TRBV12-4	TRBJ1-4	.	TRBD1	CASSPDRGATNEKLFF	TGTGCCAGCAGCCCGGACAGGGGTGCAACTAATGAAAAACTGTTTTTT
TRBV9	TRBJ2-7	few	.	CASSVGGRHYEQYF	TGTGCCAGCAGCGTAGGTGGCAGACACTACGAGCAGTACTTC
TRBV20-1	TRBJ2-1	few	.	CSAEGGRGAMNEQFF	TGCAGTGCTGAAGGGGGACGGGGGGCGATGAATGAGCAGTTCTTC
TRBV11-2	TRBJ2-6	.	.	CASSSPWGAIGANVLTF	TGTGCCAGCAGCTCCCCATGGGGGGCAATAGGGGCCAACGTCCTGACTTTC
TRBV7-9	TRBJ2-5	.	.	CASSSIRTGGEETQYF	TGTGCCAGCAGCTCCATCCGAACAGGGGGGGAAGAGACCCAGTACTTC
TRBV6-5	TRBJ1-1	.	.	CASSYTGNTEAFF	TGTGCCAGCAGTTACACGGGGAACACTGAAGCTTTCTTT
TRBV7-3	TRBJ1-1	few	.	CASSFRNLTEAFF	TGTGCCAGCAGCTTTAGGAACTTAACTGAAGCTTTCTTT
TRBV4-1	TRBJ2-1	few	TRBD2	CASSQPSGGSYNEQFF	TGCGCCAGCAGCCAACCGAGCGGGGGCTCCTACAATGAGCAGTTCTTC
TRBV27	TRBJ2-5	.	.	CASSPTPLGSQETQYF	TGTGCCAGCAGTCCCACCCCACTAGGTTCCCAGGAGACCCAGTACTTC
TRBV30	TRBJ1-5	.	.	CAWSVSGVGQPQHF	TGTGCCTGGAGTGTATCAGGGGTTGGTCAGCCCCAGCATTTT
TRBV20-1	TRBJ2-7	few	.	CSASSRGVSYEQYF	TGCAGTGCTAGCAGCAGGGGGGTGTCCTACGAGCAGTACTTC
TRBV7-8	TRBJ1-2	few	.	CASSYYQGGGYGYTF	TGTGCCAGCAGCTACTACCAGGGAGGGGGCTATGGCTACACCTTC
TRBV4-3	TRBJ2-1	few	.	CASSQEASDNEQFF	TGCGCCAGCAGCCAAGAGGCCAGTGACAATGAGCAGTTCTTC
TRBV12-3/TRBV12-4	TRBJ2-7	many	.	CASSLDGLSYEQYF	TGTGCCAGCAGTTTAGATGGACTCTCCTACGAGCAGTACTTC
TRBV19	TRBJ1-6	few	TRBD1	CASSFGLGTANSPLHF	TGTGCCAGTAGTTTTGGTCTTGGGACAGCTAATTCACCCCTCCACTTT
TRBV9	TRBJ2-5	.	.	CASSVGRGETQYF	TGTGCCAGCAGCGTAGGCAGAGGGGAGACCCAGTACTTC
TRBV7-9	TRBJ2-1	few	.	CASSLALSGEQFF	TGTGCCAGCAGCTTAGCGCTGAGTGGGGAGCAGTTCTTC
TRBV5-1	TRBJ2-7	few	.	CASSLGRILYEQYF	TGCGCCAGCAGCCTAGGACGGATTCTCTACGAGCAGTACTTC
TRBV6-2/TRBV6-3	TRBJ2-7	.	TRBD2	CASSLAGGPGEQYF	TGTGCCAGCAGTCTAGCGGGAGGGCCTGGTGAGCAGTACTTC
TRBV7-8	TRBJ1-2	few	TRBD1	CASSSRQGKNYGYTF	TGTGCCAGCAGCTCCCGACAGGGGAAGAACTATGGCTACACCTTC
TRBV24-1	TRBJ2-1	.	.	CATSAPTTNEQFF	TGTGCCACCAGTGCCCCTACGACCAATGAGCAGTTCTTC
TRBV6-1	TRBJ2-7	.	.	CASSDGTPSSYEQYF	TGTGCCAGCAGCGATGGGACCCCGAGCTCCTACGAGCAGTACTTC
TRBV4-1	TRBJ2-3	few	.	CASRPTSSTDTQYF	TGCGCCAGCAGGCCTACTAGCAGCACAGATACGCAGTATTTT
TRBV28	TRBJ1-3	.	.	CASSPTGSPGNTIYF	TGTGCCAGCAGTCCCACGGGGAGTCCCGGAAACACCATATATTTT
TRBV12-3/TRBV12-4	TRBJ2-5	.	.	CASRSDQETQYF	TGTGCCAGCAGGTCGGACCAAGAGACCCAGTACTTC
TRBV6-4	TRBJ2-3	.	.	CASSDSGQSSTQYF	TGTGCCAGCAGTGACTCCGGTCAATCCAGTACGCAGTATTTT
TRBV7-9	TRBJ2-1	few	.	CASSDTSLHYNEQFF	TGTGCCAGCAGCGACACTAGCCTGCACTACAATGAGCAGTTCTTC
TRBV4-1	TRBJ2-7	many	.	CASSVDSAYEQYF	TGCGCCAGCAGCGTGGACAGTGCCTACGAGCAGTACTTC
TRBV7-8	TRBJ1-2	.	TRBD1	CASSLEGTAKNYGYTF	TGTGCCAGCAGCTTAGAAGGGACAGCAAAAAACTATGGCTACACCTTC
TRBV7-9	TRBJ1-1	.	.	CASNQMNTEAFF	TGTGCTAGCAACCAGATGAACACTGAAGCTTTCTTT
TRBV7-2	TRBJ2-7	.	.	CASSLAVNYEQYF	TGTGCCAGCAGCTTAGCTGTGAACTACGAGCAGTACTTC
TRBV2	TRBJ2-2	.	TRBD2	CASSRLAVITGELFF	TGTGCCAGCAGTCGGCTAGCGGTTATCACCGGGGAGCTGTTTTTT
TRBV7-2	TRBJ2-2	.	.	CASLLGASLTGELFF	TGTGCCTCTCTACTTGGGGCTAGCTTGACCGGGGAGCTGTTTTTT
TRBV28	TRBJ2-7	few	.	CASSLSHTQGRSSYEQYF	TGTGCCAGCAGTTTATCTCATACACAGGGACGAAGCTCCTACGAGCAGTACTTC
TRBV28	TRBJ1-4	.	.	CASSFLAGDEKLFF	TGTGCCAGCAGTTTCTTGGCGGGGGATGAAAAACTGTTTTTT
TRBV11-2	TRBJ2-7	few	.	CASSLEAGNSYEQYF	TGTGCCAGCAGCTTAGAGGCAGGGAACTCCTACGAGCAGTACTTC
TRBV24-1	TRBJ2-7	.	TRBD1	CATSDSRTGSPYEQYF	TGTGCCACCAGTGATTCCCGGACAGGCTCCCCCTACGAGCAGTACTTC
TRBV4-2	TRBJ2-3	many	TRBD2	CASSQDDGGGVIDTQYF	TGTGCCAGCAGCCAAGACGATGGCGGGGGGGTTATTGATACGCAGTATTTT
TRBV6-2/TRBV6-3	TRBJ2-6	.	.	CASSTSNSGANVLTF	TGTGCCAGCAGTACATCTAACTCTGGGGCCAACGTCCTGACTTTC
TRBV29-1	TRBJ2-1	many	TRBD2	CSAPLGLAGGPGEQFF	TGCAGCGCGCCCCTGGGACTAGCGGGAGGCCCTGGTGAGCAGTTCTTC
TRBV7-6	TRBJ2-5	many	.	CASSQTESSTQYF	TGTGCCAGCAGCCAGACAGAATCGAGTACCCAGTACTTC
TRBV5-1	TRBJ1-1	few	TRBD1	CASSLGQGTASGAFF	TGCGCCAGCAGCTTAGGACAGGGGACCGCTAGCGGAGCTTTCTTT